What follows describes a single TCR beta chain. This clonotype was seen ten or more times. The antigen it recognizes is unknown. No per-base quality is available; no much larger clone lies one base away. For CDR1 and CDR2, the germline V gene lists MNHEY and SVGAGI. The cysteine opens and the phenylalanine closes a CDR3 of 17 amino acids. Just the 51-base CDR3 DNA is kept, in frame starting at base 1. V is clipped by 5 bases and J by 1 base, and the sequence between their germline boundaries is 17 bases long. The time point label, read with the paper, signifies: patch test 2, 6 weeks after DPC sensitization. The treatment or condition label of this sample denotes: therapeutic diphenylcyclopropenone sensitization with weekly scalp DPC. At every patch-test visit, the blood draw took place before the patch test was put on. Eligible patients were aged 18 to 70, diagnosed with alopecia, deemed suitable for DPC therapy, and excluded if pregnant. Total RNA was extracted from unfractionated whole blood that had been collected in Tempus Blood RNA tubes.

This sample was taken from a study of human T cells and chemical hapten exposure (dated by TCRdb to the early 2020s). As for the study more broadly: For sensitization, 2% DPC in acetone was applied to a roughly 2 cm by roughly 2 cm area of upper inner arm skin. Blood was sampled from patients pre-sensitization (week 0) and at 2, 6 and about 24 weeks after DPC sensitization. The patient cohort, mostly female, included alopecia areata with under or over 50% scalp involvement, alopecia totalis and alopecia universalis. The libraries were sequenced as a pool, and the TCR yield per sample differed mostly because of small variations in library volumes within the pool. For TCR sequencing, blood came from 25 to 35 alopecia patients at anywhere from one to four time points (pre-sensitization, 2, 6 and 24 weeks). Patch testing on the upper back used Finn chambers containing 0.01% DPC, with scoring done after 6 days according to International Contact Dermatitis Research Group standards. Patients additionally received weekly therapeutic DPC doses to the scalp throughout the roughly 23-week study period. The study tracked peripheral blood TCR repertoire changes in vivo during primary and secondary sensitization to the hapten diphenylcyclopropenone (DPC) in alopecia patients. General study outcomes and caveats: The number of TCRs above 1 in 1000 frequency did not change with DPC sensitization; there was no evidence of global repertoire structure alterations. Compared with pre-sensitization or healthy control sets, expanded TCRs formed significantly more large CDR3 similarity clusters, which is consistent with antigen-driven responses. After repeated subsampling, the strength of the expansion versus patch-test correlation and the threshold at which it became significant changed. Patch test score correlated positively with the number of PT1 expanded TCRs, reaching significance at thresholds 8, 16 and 32 but not at 4. All patients had alopecia, a presumed autoimmune disease, so their immune response might differ from that of healthy individuals.

Libraries were made using RACE. This sample was sequenced with a NextSeq 500. During library preparation, unique molecular identifiers were attached to individual cDNA molecules so that TCRs could be counted in a quantitative, reproducible way. Each blood RNA sample was used to sequence both TCR alpha and TCR beta chains. Concerning the study's data processing: A median of about 100,000 TCRs per sample was observed, with a range of about 20,000 to 750,000. V, J and CDR3 annotation of the TCR reads was carried out using the Decombinator software suite. For the PS versus PT1 abundance plots, all samples were subsampled to the same number of TCRs (28,000). Expanded TCRs were defined as absent before sensitization and observed at least eight times at the 2-week time point. TCRdb itself trimmed the public reads at Q25 with fastp, ran MiXCR and retained productive beta chains. Records with the same CDR3 protein are collapsed into one entry carrying the most frequent genes and DNA. TCRdb, not the authors, supplied the V and J calls. Across this sample there are tens of thousands of distinct CDR3 sequences, with less than 8% seen only once. The leading ten clones occupy 1% to 1.5% of the sample.

The chain is made from TRBV6-5 and TRBJ1-4; the D gene cannot be named for sure. The TCR sequence derives from a woman in her thirties with alopecia areata. Some clones in this sample may be carry-over from other donors' samples. Here the sequenced sample was whole blood, taken in connection with sensitization to the hapten diphenylcyclopropenone (DPC). The DNA reads as follows: TGTGCCAGCAGTCCGACCGGGCTGGCGGTAACTAATGAAAAACTGTTTTTT. Translated, it reads CASSPTGLAVTNEKLFF.